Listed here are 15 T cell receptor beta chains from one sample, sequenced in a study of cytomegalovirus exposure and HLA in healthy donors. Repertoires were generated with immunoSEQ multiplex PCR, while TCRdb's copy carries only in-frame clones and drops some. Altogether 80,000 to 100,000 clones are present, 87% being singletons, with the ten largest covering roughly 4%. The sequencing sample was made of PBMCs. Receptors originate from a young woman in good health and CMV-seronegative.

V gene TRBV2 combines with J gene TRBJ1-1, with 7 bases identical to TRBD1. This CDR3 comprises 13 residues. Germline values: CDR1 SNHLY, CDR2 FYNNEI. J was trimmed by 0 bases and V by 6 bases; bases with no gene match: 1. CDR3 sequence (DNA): TGTGCCAGCAGGGGACAGTTGAACACTGAAGCTTTCTTT. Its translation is CASRGQLNTEAFF.

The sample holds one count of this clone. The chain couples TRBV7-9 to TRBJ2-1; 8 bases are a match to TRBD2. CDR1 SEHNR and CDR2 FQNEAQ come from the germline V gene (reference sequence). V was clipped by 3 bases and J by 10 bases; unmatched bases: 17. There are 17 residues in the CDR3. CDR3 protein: CASSFTPSGLSQWEQFF. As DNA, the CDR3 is TGTGCCAGCAGCTTTACACCTAGCGGGCTTTCCCAATGGGAGCAGTTCTTC.

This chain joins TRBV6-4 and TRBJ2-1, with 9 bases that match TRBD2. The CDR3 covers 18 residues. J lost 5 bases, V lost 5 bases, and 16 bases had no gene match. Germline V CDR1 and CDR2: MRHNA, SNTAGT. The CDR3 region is CASSPIAGASPVDNEQFF. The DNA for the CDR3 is TGTGCCAGCAGTCCCATAGCGGGGGCCTCCCCAGTCGACAATGAGCAGTTCTTC.

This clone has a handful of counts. CDR3 residues: CASNNDGTGELFF. The CDR3 DNA sequence: TGTGCCAGTAACAACGACGGGACCGGGGAGCTGTTTTTT. This sequence joins TRBV19 and TRBJ2-2; D gene ambiguous. The V gene lost 7 bases and the J gene lost 5 bases, with 11 bases spanning the gap. Germline V gene lookup returns CDR1 LNHDA and CDR2 SQIVND (reference sequence). There are 13 residues in the CDR3.

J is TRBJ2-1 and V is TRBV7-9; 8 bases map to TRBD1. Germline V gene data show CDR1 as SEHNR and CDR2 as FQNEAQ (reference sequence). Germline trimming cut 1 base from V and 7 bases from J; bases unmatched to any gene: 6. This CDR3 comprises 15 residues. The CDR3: CASSLGTGWRNEQFF. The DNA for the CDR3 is TGTGCCAGCAGCTTAGGGACAGGGTGGCGAAATGAGCAGTTCTTC.

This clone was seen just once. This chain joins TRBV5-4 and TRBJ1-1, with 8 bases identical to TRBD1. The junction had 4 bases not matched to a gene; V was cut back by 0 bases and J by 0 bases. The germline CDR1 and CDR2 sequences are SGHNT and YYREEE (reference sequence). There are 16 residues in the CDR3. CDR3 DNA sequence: TGTGCCAGCAGCTTGGGACAGGGGAGGGTGAACACTGAAGCTTTCTTT. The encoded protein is CASSLGQGRVNTEAFF. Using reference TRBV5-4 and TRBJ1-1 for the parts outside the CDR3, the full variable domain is ETGVTQSPTHLIKTRGQQVTLRCSSQSGHNTVSWYQQALGQGPQFIFQYYREEENGRGNFPPRFSGLQFPNYSSELNVNALELDDSALYLCASSLGQGRVNTEAFFGQGTRLTVV.

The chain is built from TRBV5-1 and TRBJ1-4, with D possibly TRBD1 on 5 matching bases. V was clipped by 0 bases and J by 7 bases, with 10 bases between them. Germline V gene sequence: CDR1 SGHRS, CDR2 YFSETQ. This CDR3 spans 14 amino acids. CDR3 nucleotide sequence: TGCGCCAGCAGCTTGGTCAGGGATAGTGAAAAACTGTTTTTT. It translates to CASSLVRDSEKLFF.

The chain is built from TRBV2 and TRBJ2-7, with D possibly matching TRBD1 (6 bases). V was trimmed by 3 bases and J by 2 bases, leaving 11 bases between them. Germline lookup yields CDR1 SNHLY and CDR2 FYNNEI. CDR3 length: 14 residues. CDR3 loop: CASSDWDKPYEQYF. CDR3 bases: TGTGCCAGCAGTGATTGGGACAAACCCTACGAGCAGTACTTC.

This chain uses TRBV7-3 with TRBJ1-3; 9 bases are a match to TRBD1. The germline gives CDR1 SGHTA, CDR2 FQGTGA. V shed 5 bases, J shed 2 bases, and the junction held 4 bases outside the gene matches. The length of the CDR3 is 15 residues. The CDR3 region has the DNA TGTGCCAGCAGCCTGTGGACAGGGGCTGGAAACACCATATATTTT. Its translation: CASSLWTGAGNTIYF.

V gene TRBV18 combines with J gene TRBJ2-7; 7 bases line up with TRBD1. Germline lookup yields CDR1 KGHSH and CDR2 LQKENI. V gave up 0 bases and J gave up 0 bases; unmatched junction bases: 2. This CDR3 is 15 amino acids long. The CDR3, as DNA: TGTGCCAGCTCACCACCCCGGGACAGCTCCTACGAGCAGTACTTC. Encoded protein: CASSPPRDSSYEQYF.

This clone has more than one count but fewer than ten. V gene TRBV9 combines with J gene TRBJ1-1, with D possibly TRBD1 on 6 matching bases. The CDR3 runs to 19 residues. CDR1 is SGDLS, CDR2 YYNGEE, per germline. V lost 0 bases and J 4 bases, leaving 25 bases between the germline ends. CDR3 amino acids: CASSVEGSTWGPDGTEAFF. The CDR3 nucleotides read TGTGCCAGCAGCGTAGAGGGGAGCACCTGGGGGCCTGACGGCACTGAAGCTTTCTTT.

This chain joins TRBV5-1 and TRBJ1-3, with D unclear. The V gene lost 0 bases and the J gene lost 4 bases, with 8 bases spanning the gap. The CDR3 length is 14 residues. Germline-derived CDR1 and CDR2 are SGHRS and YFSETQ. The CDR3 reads CASSLVGAGNTIYF. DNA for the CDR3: TGCGCCAGCAGCTTGGTGGGCGCAGGAAACACCATATATTTT.

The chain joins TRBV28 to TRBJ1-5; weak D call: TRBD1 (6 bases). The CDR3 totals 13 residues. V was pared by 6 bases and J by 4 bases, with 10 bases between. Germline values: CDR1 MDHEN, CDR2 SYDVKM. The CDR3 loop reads CASSPDRNQPQHF. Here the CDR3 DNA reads TGTGCCAGCAGCCCTGACAGGAATCAGCCCCAGCATTTT.

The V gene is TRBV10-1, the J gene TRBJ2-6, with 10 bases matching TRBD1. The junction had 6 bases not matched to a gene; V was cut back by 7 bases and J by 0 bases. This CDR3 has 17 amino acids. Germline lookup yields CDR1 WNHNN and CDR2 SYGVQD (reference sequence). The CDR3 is CASISRDRGSGANVLTF. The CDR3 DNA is TGCGCCAGCATTAGCCGGGACAGGGGCTCTGGGGCCAACGTCCTGACTTTC.

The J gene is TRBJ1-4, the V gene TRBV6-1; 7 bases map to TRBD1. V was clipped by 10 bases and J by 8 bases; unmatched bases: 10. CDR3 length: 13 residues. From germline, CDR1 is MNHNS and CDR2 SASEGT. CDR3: CATTPSTGEKLFF. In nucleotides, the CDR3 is TGTGCCACCACCCCGTCGACAGGGGAAAAACTGTTTTTT.